Here is one T cell receptor (beta chain) with its context. The target antigen is unknown. Sequencing was performed with immunoSEQ multiplex PCR; in TCRdb, only in-frame clones are kept and a portion is missing. The sample yields about 95,000 clones, roughly 89% seen once. Germline CDR1 SGHTA, CDR2 FQGNSA. Trimming removed 1 base at V and 4 bases at J, with 10 bases between. The length of the CDR3 is 14 residues. This sample is drawn from a study of OX40 agonist ivuxolimab in advanced cancers. Study context: The patients received agonistic anti-OX40 (CD134) antibody ivuxolimab. General study results and limits: The expanded peripheral T cells' antigen specificity was not determined. Averaged across samples, CD8+ T cells carried more expanded clones than CD4+ did.

The chain employs TRBV7-2 and TRBJ1-2; D gene ambiguous. Material: CD4+ or CD8+ T cells sorted from blood, obtained in a trial of the OX40 agonist ivuxolimab. This clonotype was obtained from an adult with an advanced solid tumor such as melanoma, head and neck, liver or kidney cancer. For the CDR3, the DNA is TGTGCCAGCAGCTTAGATATCAGTACCTATGGCTACACCTTC. Protein: CASSLDISTYGYTF. Based on the CDR3 plus reference TRBV7-2 and TRBJ1-2, the full variable domain is GAGVSQSPSNKVTEKGKDVELRCDPISGHTALYWYRQSLGQGLEFLIYFQGNSAPDKSGLPSDRFSAERTGGSVSTLTIQRTQQEDSAVYLCASSLDISTYGYTFGSGTRLTVV.